This TCR beta chain was observed in a study of patients and donors after allogeneic stem cell transplantation. TCRdb called the RT-PCR reads again in MiXCR, with one record for every CDR3 protein. The sample lists fewer than 95,000 distinct CDR3 sequences; roughly 5.1% were seen once. This clonotype came up many times. CDR3 length: 14 residues. The ends were cut back, 0 bases at V and 6 bases at J, with 12 bases in the middle. CDR1 is SGHRS, CDR2 YFSETQ, per germline. The V gene is TRBV5-1, the J gene TRBJ1-1; D perhaps matches TRBD1 (5 bases). The specimen was blood, either unsorted or a sorted T cell fraction (not recorded which). The receptor comes from a human donor who was either an allogeneic HSCT recipient or a stem cell or donor lymphocyte infusion donor (not recorded which). It is not recorded whose cells these are; they may come from a transplant donor. CDR3 region: CASSLEQVAAEAFF. The CDR3 DNA reads as TGCGCCAGCAGCTTGGAACAGGTTGCGGCTGAAGCTTTCTTT.